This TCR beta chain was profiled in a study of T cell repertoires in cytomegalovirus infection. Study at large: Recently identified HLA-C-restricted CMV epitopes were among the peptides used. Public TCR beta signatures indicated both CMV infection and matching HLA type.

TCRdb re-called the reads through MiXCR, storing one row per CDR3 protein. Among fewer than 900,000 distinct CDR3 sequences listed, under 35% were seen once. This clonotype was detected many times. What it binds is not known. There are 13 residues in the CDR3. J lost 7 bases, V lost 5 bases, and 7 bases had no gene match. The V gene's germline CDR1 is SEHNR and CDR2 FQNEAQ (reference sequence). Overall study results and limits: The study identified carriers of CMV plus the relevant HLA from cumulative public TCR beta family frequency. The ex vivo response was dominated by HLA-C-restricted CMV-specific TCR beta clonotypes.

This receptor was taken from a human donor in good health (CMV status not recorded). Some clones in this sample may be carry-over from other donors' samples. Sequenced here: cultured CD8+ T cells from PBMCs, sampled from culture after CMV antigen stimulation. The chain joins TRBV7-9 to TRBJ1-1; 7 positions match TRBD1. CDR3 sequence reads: CASSQDGTVEAFF. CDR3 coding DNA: TGTGCCAGCAGCCAGGACGGGACAGTTGAAGCTTTCTTT.